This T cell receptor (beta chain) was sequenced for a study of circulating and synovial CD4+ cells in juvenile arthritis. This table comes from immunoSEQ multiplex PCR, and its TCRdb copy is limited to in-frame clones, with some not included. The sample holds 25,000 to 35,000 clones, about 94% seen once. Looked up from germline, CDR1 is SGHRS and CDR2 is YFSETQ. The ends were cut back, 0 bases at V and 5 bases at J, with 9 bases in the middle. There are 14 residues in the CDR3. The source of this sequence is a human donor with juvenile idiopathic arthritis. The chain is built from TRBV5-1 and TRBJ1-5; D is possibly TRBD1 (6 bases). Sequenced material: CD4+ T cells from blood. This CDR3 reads CASSLDRADQPQHF. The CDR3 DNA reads TGCGCCAGCAGCTTGGACAGGGCGGATCAGCCCCAGCATTTT.